In its sample, the clone carrying this TCR beta chain was seen once. What it recognizes is unknown. Total RNA extraction produced at least 5.5 micrograms (per sample) for the study. Combining a sample-barcoded 5' primer with a J-beta primer mix, a second PCR ran for 7 to 11 cycles. Every molecule of cDNA carried a tag from a template-switch adaptor with 12 random nucleotides. Each CDR3 protein is one row after TCRdb ran MiXCR on the 5' RACE reads. The sample has approximately 1,000,000 distinct CDR3 sequences, roughly two fifths seen once. Trimming removed 5 bases from V and 7 bases from J; junction bases left unmatched: 7. The CDR3 totals 13 residues. These data come from a study of blood T cells in healthy people across ages. Study conclusions and caveats: Measured against age, TCR beta diversity per million T cells decreased in a roughly linear manner. The diversity estimates, figures obtained from one million T cells, were considered underestimates.

Sequencing input: blood. The TCR comes from a man younger than 35 in good health. The chain uses TRBV12-3 or TRBV12-4 and TRBJ2-7; TRBD2 matches 8 bases. The CDR3 DNA reads TGTGCCAGCAGTCCCCGGGAGGGCAATGAGCAGTACTTC. Translated: CASSPREGNEQYF.